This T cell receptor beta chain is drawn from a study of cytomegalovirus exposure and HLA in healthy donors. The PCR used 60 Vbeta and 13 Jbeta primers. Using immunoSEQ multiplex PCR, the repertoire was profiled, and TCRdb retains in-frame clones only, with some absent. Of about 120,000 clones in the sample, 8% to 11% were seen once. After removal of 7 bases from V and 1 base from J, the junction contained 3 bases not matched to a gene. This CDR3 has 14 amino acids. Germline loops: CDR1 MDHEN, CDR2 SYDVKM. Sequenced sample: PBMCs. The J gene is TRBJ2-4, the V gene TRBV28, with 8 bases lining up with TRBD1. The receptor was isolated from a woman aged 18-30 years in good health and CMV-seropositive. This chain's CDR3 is CASTRTGAKNIQYF. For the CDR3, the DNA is TGTGCCAGCACGAGGACAGGGGCCAAAAACATTCAGTACTTC.